A single sample is the source of the 8 T cell receptor beta chains below, sequenced in a study of early T cells in non-severe SARS-CoV-2 infection. In TCRdb, the 5' RACE reads were re-called with MiXCR into one record per CDR3 protein. This table has 57,000 or so distinct CDR3 sequences, roughly 5.9% appearing once. Input material: whole blood. The receptors here all came from an adult who was a healthcare worker with PCR-confirmed SARS-CoV-2 infection or an uninfected control (not recorded which).

This clonotype was seen repeatedly, ten times or more. The J gene is TRBJ1-3, the V gene TRBV20-1, with D possibly TRBD1 on 6 matching bases. The germline V gene encodes CDR1 DFQATT and CDR2 SNEGSKA (reference sequence). This CDR3 comprises 14 residues. Trimming pared 5 bases from V and 0 bases from J, leaving 11 bases between. The CDR3 is CSAAYRDSGNTIYF. For the CDR3, the DNA is TGCAGTGCTGCCTACAGGGACTCTGGAAACACCATATATTTT.

This clonotype came up many times. This chain links TRBV11-2 with TRBJ1-2, with D possibly matching TRBD1 (5 bases). The length of the CDR3 is 15 residues. Trimming took off 6 bases at V and 2 bases at J, with 16 bases between the two ends. Germline V lookup: CDR1 SGHAT, CDR2 FQNNGV. This CDR3 reads CASRRYGAGNYGYTF. The CDR3 DNA is TGTGCCAGCAGGCGATACGGGGCAGGGAACTATGGCTACACCTTC.

This chain joins TRBV12-3 or TRBV12-4 and TRBJ2-1, with 8 bases matching TRBD2. The CDR3 extends over 14 amino acids. V shed 5 bases, J shed 8 bases, and the junction held 8 bases outside the gene matches. CDR3 in DNA: TGTGCCAGCAGTCCGAGCGGGAGTAGACATGAGCAGTTCTTC. Protein sequence: CASSPSGSRHEQFF.

This clonotype was observed many times. This chain joins TRBV18 and TRBJ1-1, with D possibly being TRBD1 (6 bases). Looked up from germline, CDR1 is KGHSH and CDR2 is LQKENI. The V end lost 0 bases, the J end lost 5 bases, and 10 bases lay between the germline ends. This CDR3 is built from 14 residues. The CDR3 sequence: CASSPPNRETEAFF. CDR3 sequence (DNA): TGTGCCAGCTCACCACCCAACAGGGAGACTGAAGCTTTCTTT.

This clonotype was counted ten times or more. The chain is built from TRBV15 and TRBJ2-7; the match to TRBD1 covers 8 bases. With 0 bases clipped from V and 0 bases from J, the junction kept 7 bases outside the gene matches. The germline CDR1 and CDR2 sequences are LNHNV and YYDKDF (reference sequence). The CDR3 is 17 residues long. The CDR3 is CATSREPVDRVSYEQYF. In DNA, the CDR3 is TGTGCCACCAGCAGAGAACCCGTGGACAGGGTCTCCTACGAGCAGTACTTC.

The chain links TRBV12-3 or TRBV12-4 to TRBJ1-2, with TRBD1 as a possible D gene (6 bases). CDR3 length equals 13 residues. V dropped 7 bases and J dropped 8 bases, with 17 bases sitting between them. Here the CDR3 DNA reads TGTGCCAGCACCTGGCGCAGGACAGACGGCTACACCTTC. Encoded protein: CASTWRRTDGYTF.

The table lists this clonotype with a few counts. The V gene is TRBV6-5, the J gene TRBJ2-4; D is unresolved. Germline loops: CDR1 MNHEY, CDR2 SVGAGI. Trimming removed 4 bases at V and 0 bases at J, with 10 bases between. This CDR3 contains 15 residues. DNA for the CDR3: TGTGCCAGCAGTTCAGCGTCCCTAGCCAAAAACATTCAGTACTTC. Its translation: CASSSASLAKNIQYF.

This clonotype showed up many times. The CDR3 nucleotides are TGTGCCAGCAGCTTGGAAGTAGGACCCCTTTTTTTT. The encoded protein is CASSLEVGPLFF. The chain employs TRBV5-5 and TRBJ1-4; D call uncertain. From germline, CDR1 is SGHKS and CDR2 YYEKEE (reference sequence). This CDR3 region has 12 residues. With 0 bases removed from V and 17 bases from J, the gap between germline ends came to 14 bases.